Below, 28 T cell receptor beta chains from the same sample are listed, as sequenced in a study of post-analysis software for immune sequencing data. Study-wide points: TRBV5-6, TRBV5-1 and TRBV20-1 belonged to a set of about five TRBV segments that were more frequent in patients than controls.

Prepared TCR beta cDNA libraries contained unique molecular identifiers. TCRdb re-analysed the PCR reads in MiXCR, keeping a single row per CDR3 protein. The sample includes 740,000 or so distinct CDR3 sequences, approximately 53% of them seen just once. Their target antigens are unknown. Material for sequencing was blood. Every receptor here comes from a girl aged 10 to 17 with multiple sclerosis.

CDR3 in amino acids: CSARYSGGAKDTQYF. The CDR3 DNA follows: TGCAGTGCGCGCTATAGCGGGGGGGCGAAAGATACGCAGTATTTT. J is TRBJ2-3 and V is TRBV20-1; 11 nucleotides match TRBD2. There are 15 residues in the CDR3. Germline V gene data show CDR1 as DFQATT and CDR2 as SNEGSKA (reference sequence). Unmatched junction bases numbered 10, after V lost 6 bases and J lost 5 bases.

CDR3 in amino acids: CSVEDLEGTYEQYF. In DNA form, the CDR3 reads TGCAGCGTTGAAGATCTTGAGGGAACCTACGAGCAGTACTTC. The chain has TRBV29-1 and TRBJ2-7, with TRBD2 as a possible D gene (5 bases). V gave up 0 bases and J gave up 2 bases, with 11 bases separating them. Germline CDR1 and CDR2: SQVTM and ANQGSEA. CDR3 size: 14 residues.

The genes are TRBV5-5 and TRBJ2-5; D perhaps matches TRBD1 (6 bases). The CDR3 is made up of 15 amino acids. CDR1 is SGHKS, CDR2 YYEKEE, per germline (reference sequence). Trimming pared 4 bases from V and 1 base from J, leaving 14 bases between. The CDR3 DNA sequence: TGTGCCAGCAGCCACCCAGACAGGCCCCAAGAGACCCAGTACTTC. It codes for CASSHPDRPQETQYF.

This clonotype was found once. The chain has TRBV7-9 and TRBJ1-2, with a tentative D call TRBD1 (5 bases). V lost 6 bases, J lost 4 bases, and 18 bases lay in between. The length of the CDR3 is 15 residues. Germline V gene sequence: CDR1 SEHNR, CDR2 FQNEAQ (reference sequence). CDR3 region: CASSRGTQVPYGYTF. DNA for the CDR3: TGTGCCAGCAGTCGGGGCACGCAAGTCCCCTATGGCTACACCTTC.

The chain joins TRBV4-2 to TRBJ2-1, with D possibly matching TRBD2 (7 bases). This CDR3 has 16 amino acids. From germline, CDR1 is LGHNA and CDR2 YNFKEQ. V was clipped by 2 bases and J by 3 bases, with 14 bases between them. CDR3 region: CASSQLRGRDYNEQFF. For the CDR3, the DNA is TGTGCCAGCAGCCAATTGAGGGGGAGGGACTACAATGAGCAGTTCTTC.

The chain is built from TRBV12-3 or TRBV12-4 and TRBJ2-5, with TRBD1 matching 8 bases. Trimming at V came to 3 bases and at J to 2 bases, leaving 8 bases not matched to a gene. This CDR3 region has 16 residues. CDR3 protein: CASSLWDRPGQETQYF. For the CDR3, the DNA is TGTGCCAGCAGTTTGTGGGACAGGCCAGGGCAAGAGACCCAGTACTTC.

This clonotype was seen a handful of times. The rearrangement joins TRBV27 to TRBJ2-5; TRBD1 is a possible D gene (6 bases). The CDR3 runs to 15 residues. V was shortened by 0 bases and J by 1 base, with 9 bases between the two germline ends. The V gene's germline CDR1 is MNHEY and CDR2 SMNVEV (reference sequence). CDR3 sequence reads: CASSLSGTSQETQYF. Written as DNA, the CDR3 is TGTGCCAGCAGTTTATCTGGGACAAGCCAAGAGACCCAGTACTTC.

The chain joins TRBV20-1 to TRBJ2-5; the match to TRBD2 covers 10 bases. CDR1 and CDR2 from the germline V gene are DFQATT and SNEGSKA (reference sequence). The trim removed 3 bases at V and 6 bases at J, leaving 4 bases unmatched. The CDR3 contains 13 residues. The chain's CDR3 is CSASVSGRKTQYF. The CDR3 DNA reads TGCAGTGCTAGCGTTAGCGGGAGGAAGACCCAGTACTTC.

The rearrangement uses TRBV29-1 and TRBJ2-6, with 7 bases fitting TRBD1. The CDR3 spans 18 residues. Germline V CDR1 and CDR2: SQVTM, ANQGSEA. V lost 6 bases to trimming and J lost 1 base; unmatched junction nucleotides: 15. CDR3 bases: TGCAGCGTCGGACACGGGGCAGGGGGTCGGTCTGGGGCCAACGTCCTGACTTTC. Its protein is CSVGHGAGGRSGANVLTF.

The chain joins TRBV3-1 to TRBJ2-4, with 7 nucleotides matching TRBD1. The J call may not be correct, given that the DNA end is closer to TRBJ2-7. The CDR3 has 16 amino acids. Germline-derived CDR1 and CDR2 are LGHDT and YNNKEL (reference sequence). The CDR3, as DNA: TGTGCCAGCAGCCAAGAGTCGACAGGGTACTCCTACGAGCAGTACTTC. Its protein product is CASSQESTGYSYEQYF.

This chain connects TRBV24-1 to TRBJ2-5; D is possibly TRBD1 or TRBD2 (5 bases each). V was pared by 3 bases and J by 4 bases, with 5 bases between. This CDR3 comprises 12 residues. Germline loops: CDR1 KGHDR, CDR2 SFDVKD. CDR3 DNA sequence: TGTGCCACCAGTGATGGGGGAGAGACCCAGTACTTC. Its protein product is CATSDGGETQYF.

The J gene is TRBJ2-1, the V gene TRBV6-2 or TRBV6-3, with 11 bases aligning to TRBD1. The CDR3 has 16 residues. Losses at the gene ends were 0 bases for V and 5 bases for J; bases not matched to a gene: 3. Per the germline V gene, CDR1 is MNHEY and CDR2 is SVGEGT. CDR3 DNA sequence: TGTGCCAGCAGTTACTCTAGGGACAGGGGGGACAATGAGCAGTTCTTC. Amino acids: CASSYSRDRGDNEQFF.

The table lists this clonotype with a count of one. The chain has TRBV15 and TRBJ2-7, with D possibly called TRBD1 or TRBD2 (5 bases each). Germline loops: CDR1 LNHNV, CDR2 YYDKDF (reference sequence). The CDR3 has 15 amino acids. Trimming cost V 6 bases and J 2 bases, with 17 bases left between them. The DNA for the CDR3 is TGTGCCACCAGTTTGACCGGGACGCCGCCCTACGAGCAGTACTTC. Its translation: CATSLTGTPPYEQYF.

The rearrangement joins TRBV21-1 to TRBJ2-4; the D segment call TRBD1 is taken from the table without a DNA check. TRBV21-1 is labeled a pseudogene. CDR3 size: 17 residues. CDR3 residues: CASSKWGGDRCKNIQYF. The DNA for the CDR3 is TGTGCCAGCAGCAAATGGGGGGGAGACCGTTGCAAAAACATTCAGTACTTC.

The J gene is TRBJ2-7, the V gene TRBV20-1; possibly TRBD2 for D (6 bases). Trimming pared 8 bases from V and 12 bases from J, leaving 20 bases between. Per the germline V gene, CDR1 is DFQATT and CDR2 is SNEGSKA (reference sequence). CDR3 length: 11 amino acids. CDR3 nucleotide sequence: TGCAGTACCCTGGTTGGAGGGAAAGGGTACTTC. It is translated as CSTLVGGKGYF.

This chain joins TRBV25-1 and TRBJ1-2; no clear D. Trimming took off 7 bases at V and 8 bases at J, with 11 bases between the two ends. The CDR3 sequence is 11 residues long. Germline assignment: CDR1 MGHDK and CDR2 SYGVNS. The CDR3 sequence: CASNSDGGYTF. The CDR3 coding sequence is TGTGCCAGCAACTCCGATGGCGGCTACACCTTC.

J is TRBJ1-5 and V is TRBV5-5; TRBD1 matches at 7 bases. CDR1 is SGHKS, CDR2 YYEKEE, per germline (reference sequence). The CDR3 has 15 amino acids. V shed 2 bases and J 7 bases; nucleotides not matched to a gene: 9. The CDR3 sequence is CASSFLGGGGQPQHF. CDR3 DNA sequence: TGTGCCAGCAGCTTTTTGGGAGGGGGCGGCCAGCCCCAGCATTTT. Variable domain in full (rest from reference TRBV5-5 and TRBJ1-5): DAGVTQSPTHLIKTRGQQVTLRCSPISGHKSVSWYQQVLGQGPQFIFQYYEKEERGRGNFPDRFSARQFPNYSSELNVNALLLGDSALYLCASSFLGGGGQPQHFGDGTRLSIL.

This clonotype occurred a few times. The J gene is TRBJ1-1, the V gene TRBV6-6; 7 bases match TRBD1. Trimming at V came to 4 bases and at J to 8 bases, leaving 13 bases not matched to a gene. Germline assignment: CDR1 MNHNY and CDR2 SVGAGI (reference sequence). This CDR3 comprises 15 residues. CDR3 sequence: CASSSTGAPSREAFF. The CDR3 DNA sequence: TGTGCCAGCAGTTCTACAGGGGCGCCCTCCAGAGAAGCTTTCTTT.

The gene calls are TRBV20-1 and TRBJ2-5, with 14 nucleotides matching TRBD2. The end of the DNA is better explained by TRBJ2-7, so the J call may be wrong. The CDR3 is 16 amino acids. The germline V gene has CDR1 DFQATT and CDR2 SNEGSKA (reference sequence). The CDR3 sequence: CSARGGLAGVRGEQYF. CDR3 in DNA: TGCAGTGCTAGAGGGGGACTAGCGGGAGTCCGGGGCGAGCAGTACTTC.

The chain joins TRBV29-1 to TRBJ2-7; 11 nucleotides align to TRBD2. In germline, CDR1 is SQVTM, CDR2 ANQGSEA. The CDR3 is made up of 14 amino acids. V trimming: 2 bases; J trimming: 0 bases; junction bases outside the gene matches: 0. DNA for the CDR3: TGCAGCGTTGAAACTAGCGGGAGCTCCTACGAGCAGTACTTC. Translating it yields CSVETSGSSYEQYF.

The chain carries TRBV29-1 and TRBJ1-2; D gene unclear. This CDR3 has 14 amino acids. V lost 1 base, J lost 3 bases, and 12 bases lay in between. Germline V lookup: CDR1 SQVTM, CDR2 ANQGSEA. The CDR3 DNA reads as TGCAGCGTTGAAGGTCCCGGGCTCCACTATGGCTACACCTTC. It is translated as CSVEGPGLHYGYTF.

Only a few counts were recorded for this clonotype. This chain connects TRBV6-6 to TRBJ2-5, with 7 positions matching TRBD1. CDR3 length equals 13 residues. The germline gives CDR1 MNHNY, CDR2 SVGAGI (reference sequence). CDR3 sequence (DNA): TGTGTCGGAAGGGACAGAAATCAAGAGACCCAGTACTTC. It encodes CVGRDRNQETQYF.

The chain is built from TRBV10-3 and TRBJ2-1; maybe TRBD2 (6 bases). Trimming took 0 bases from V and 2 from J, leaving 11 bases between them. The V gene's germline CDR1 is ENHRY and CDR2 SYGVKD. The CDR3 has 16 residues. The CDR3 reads CAISESRRVAYNEQFF. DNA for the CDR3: TGTGCCATCAGTGAGTCGAGGAGGGTAGCCTACAATGAGCAGTTCTTC.

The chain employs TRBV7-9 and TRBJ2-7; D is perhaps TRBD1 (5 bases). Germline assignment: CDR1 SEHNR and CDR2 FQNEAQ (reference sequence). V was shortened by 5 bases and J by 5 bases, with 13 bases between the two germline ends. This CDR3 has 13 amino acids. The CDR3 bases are TGTGCCAGCAGCCTTAGACAGTCACACGAGCAGTACTTC. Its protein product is CASSLRQSHEQYF.

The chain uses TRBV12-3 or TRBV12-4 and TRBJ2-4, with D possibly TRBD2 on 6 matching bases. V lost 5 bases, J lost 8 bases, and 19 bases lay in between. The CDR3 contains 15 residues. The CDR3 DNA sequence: TGTGCCAGCAGTCCGAGCAGGAGGGAGGACGACATTCAGTACTTC. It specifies CASSPSRREDDIQYF.

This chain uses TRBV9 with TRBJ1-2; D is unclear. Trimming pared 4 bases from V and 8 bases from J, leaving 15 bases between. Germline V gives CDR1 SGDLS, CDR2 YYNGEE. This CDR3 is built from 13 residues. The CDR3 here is CASSRDEYGGYTF. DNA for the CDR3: TGTGCCAGCAGCCGAGACGAGTATGGAGGCTACACCTTC.

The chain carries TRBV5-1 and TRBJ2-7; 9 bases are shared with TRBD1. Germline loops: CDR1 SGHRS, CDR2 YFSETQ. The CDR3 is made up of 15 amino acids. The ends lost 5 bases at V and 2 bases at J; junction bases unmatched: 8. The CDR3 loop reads CASSWGTGPTYEQYF. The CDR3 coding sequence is TGCGCCAGCAGTTGGGGGACAGGGCCGACCTACGAGCAGTACTTC.

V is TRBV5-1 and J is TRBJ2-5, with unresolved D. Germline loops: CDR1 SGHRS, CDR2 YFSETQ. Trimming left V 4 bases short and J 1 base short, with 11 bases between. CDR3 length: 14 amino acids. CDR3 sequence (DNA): TGCGCCAGCAGCCCACCGCTAGGCCAAGAGACCCAGTACTTC. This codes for CASSPPLGQETQYF.